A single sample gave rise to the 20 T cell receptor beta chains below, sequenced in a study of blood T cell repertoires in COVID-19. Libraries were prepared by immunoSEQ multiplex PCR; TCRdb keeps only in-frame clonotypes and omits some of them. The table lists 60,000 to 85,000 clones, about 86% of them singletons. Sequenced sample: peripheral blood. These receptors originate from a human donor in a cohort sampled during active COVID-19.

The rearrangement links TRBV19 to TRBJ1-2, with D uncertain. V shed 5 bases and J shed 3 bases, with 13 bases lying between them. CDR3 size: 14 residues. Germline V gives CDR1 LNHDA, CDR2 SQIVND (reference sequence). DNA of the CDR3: TGTGCCAGTAGTCCACGCCCCCGGGACTATGGCTACACCTTC. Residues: CASSPRPRDYGYTF.

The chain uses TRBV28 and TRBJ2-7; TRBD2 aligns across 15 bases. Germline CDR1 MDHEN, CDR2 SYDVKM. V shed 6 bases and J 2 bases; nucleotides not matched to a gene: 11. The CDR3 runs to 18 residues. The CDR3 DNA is TGTGCCAGCAGGTCAGGGACTAGCGGGAGGTTCCCTCCCTACGAGCAGTACTTC. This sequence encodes CASRSGTSGRFPPYEQYF. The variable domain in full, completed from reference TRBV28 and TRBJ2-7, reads DVKVTQSSRYLVKRTGEKVFLECVQDMDHENMFWYRQDPGLGLRLIYFSYDVKMKEKGDIPEGYSVSREKKERFSLILESASTNQTSMYLCASRSGTSGRFPPYEQYFGPGTRLTVT.

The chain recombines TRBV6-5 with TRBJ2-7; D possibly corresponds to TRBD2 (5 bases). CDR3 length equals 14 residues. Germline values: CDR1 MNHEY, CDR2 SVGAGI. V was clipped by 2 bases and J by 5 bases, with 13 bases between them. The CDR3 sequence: CASSYDWGVDEQYF. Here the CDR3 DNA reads TGTGCCAGCAGTTACGATTGGGGAGTCGACGAGCAGTACTTC.

CDR3 DNA sequence: TGCGCCAGCAGACGCCGGGACAGAAGCTCCTACGAGCAGTACTTC. Protein product: CASRRRDRSSYEQYF. The chain employs TRBV5-1 and TRBJ2-7; 7 bases fit TRBD1. The V and J ends lost 5 bases and 0 bases, in that order; junction bases with no gene match: 8. Per germline, CDR1 SGHRS and CDR2 YFSETQ. This CDR3 contains 15 residues.

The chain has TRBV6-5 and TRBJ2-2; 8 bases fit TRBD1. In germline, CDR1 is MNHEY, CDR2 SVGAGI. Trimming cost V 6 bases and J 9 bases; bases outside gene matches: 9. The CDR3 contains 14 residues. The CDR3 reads CASSAGTGHRELFF. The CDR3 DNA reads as TGTGCCAGCAGCGCCGGGACAGGTCACCGGGAGCTGTTTTTT.

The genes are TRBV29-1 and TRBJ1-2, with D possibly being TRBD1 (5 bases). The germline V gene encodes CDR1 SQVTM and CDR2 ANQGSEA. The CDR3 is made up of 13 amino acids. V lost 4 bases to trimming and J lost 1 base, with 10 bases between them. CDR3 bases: TGCAGCGTTGGACAGCAACTTAACTATGGCTACACCTTC. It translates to CSVGQQLNYGYTF.

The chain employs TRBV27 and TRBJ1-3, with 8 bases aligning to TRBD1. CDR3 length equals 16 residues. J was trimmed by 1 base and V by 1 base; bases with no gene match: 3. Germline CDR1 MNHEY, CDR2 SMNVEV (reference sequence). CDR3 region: CASSLWTGRSGNTIYF. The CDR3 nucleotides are TGTGCCAGCAGTTTATGGACAGGGAGGTCTGGAAACACCATATATTTT.

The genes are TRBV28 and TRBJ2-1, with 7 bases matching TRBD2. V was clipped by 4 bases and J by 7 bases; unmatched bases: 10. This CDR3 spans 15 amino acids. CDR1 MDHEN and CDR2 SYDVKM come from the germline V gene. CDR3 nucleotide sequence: TGTGCCAGCAGTTCAGCAGCGGGGAATGGGAATGAGCAGTTCTTC. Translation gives CASSSAAGNGNEQFF. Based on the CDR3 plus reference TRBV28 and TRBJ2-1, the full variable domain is DVKVTQSSRYLVKRTGEKVFLECVQDMDHENMFWYRQDPGLGLRLIYFSYDVKMKEKGDIPEGYSVSREKKERFSLILESASTNQTSMYLCASSSAAGNGNEQFFGPGTRLTVL.

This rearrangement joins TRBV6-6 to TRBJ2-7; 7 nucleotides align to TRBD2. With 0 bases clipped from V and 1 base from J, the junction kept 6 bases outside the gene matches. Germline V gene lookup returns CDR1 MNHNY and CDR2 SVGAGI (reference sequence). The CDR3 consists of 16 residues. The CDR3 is CASSYSPSGLSYEQYF. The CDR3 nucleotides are TGTGCCAGCAGTTACTCCCCTAGCGGATTATCCTACGAGCAGTACTTC.

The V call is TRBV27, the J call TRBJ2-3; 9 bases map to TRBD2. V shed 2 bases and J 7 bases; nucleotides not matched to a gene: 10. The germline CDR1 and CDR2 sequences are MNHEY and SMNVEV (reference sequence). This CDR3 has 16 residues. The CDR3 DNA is TGTGCCAGCAGTTTAGGCGGGGGGGGTGGGTTCAATACGCAGTATTTT. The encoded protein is CASSLGGGGGFNTQYF.

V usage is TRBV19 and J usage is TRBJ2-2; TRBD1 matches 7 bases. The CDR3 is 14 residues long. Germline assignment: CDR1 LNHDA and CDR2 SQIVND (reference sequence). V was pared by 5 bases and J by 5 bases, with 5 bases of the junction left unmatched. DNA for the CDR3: TGTGCCAGTAGTTCCACAGGGGTTACCGGGGAGCTGTTTTTT. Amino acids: CASSSTGVTGELFF.

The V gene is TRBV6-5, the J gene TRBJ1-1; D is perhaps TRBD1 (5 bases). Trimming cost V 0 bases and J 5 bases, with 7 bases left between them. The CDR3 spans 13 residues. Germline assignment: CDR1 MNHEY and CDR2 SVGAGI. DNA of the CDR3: TGTGCCAGCAGTTACTCGCGGGGGACTGAAGCTTTCTTT. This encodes CASSYSRGTEAFF.

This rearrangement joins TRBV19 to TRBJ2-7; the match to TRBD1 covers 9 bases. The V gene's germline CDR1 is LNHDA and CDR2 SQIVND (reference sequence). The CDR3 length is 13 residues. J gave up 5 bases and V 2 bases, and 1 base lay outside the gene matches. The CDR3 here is CASSIRTGDEQYF. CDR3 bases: TGTGCCAGTAGTATACGGACAGGGGACGAGCAGTACTTC.

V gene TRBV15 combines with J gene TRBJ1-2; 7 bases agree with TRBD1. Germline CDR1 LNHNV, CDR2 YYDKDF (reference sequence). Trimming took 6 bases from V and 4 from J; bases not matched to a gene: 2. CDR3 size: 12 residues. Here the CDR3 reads CATSRTGYGYTF. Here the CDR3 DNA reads TGTGCCACCAGTCGGACAGGCTATGGCTACACCTTC.

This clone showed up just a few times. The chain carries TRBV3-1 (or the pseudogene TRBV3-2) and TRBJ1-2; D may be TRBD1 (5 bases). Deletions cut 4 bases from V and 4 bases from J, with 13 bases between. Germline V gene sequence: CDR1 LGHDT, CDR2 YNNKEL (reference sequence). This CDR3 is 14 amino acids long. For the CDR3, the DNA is TGTGCCAGCAGCCTACAGGTTTCATCCTATGGCTACACCTTC. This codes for CASSLQVSSYGYTF.

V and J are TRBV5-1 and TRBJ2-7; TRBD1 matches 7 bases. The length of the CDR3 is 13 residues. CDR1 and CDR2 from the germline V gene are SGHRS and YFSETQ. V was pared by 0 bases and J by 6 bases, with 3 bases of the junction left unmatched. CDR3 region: CASSLAGGSEQYF. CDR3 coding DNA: TGCGCCAGCAGCTTGGCAGGGGGTTCCGAGCAGTACTTC.

The CDR3 coding sequence is TGTGCCAGCAGCTTAGGGGCAAGTCGCAATCAGCCCCAGCATTTT. Translating gives CASSLGASRNQPQHF. This chain uses TRBV11-2 with TRBJ1-5; D uncertain. There are 15 residues in the CDR3. From germline, CDR1 is SGHAT and CDR2 FQNNGV. V lost 1 base, J lost 2 bases, and 9 bases lay in between.

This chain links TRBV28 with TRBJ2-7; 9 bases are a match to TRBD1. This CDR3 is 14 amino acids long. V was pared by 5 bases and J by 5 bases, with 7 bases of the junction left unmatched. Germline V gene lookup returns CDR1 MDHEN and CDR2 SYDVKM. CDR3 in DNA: TGTGCCAGCAGTCCCGGGACAGGGCGCCACGAGCAGTACTTC. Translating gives CASSPGTGRHEQYF.

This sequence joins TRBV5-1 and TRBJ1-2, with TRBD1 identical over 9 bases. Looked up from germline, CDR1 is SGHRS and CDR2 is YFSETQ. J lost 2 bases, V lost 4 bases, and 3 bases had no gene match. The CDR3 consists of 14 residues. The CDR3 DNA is TGCGCCAGCAGCACCGGACAGGGGAACTATGGCTACACCTTC. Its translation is CASSTGQGNYGYTF.

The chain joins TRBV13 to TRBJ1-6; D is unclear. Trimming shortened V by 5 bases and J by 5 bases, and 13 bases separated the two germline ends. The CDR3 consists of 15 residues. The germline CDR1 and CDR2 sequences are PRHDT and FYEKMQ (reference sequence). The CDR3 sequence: CASSLGNGDNSPLHF. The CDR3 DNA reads TGTGCCAGCAGCCTCGGGAACGGTGATAATTCACCCCTCCACTTT.